These T cell receptor beta chains were read from a single sample in a study of Tregs in tolerant kidney transplant recipients. Clones were read by immunoSEQ multiplex PCR, and TCRdb kept only the in-frame ones, dropping some. There are tens of thousands of clones in the sample; around nine tenths occur only once, and 4.5% to 5% lies in the top ten. Sequencing was performed on CD8+ T cells from blood. The receptors shown here come from a human donor in good health. CDR3s include the opening cysteine and the closing phenylalanine or tryptophan. The D gene is left open where the match is weak. For some rows the clone size is stated as once, few or many, or as a class when expanded; others skip it.

V	size	D	J	CDR3	DNA
TRBV5-1	NA	NA	TRBJ2-7	CASSWGTGTYYEQYF	TGCGCCAGCAGCTGGGGCACAGGGACGTATTACGAGCAGTACTTC
TRBV27	NA	TRBD1	TRBJ1-4	CASSLLHRGNGEKLFF	TGTGCCAGCAGTTTACTCCACAGGGGGAACGGGGAAAAACTGTTTTTT
TRBV30	NA	TRBD2	TRBJ2-1	CAWSPSGRGPFF	TGTGCCTGGAGCCCTAGCGGGAGGGGGCCGTTCTTC
TRBV5-4	NA	NA	TRBJ2-3	CASSSTSTDTQYF	TGTGCCAGCAGCTCGACTAGTACAGATACGCAGTATTTT
TRBV4-1	NA	NA	TRBJ2-5	CASSRLVGETQYF	TGCGCCAGCAGCCGCTTAGTGGGAGAGACCCAGTACTTC
TRBV27	NA	NA	TRBJ1-5	CASSPQGDQPQHF	TGTGCCAGCAGTCCACAGGGAGATCAGCCCCAGCATTTT
TRBV27	NA	NA	TRBJ2-3	CASSLLGSGAHTDTQYF	TGTGCCAGCAGTTTGTTGGGAAGCGGAGCCCACACAGATACGCAGTATTTT
TRBV6-4	NA	NA	TRBJ2-1	CASSLLEGGEQFF	TGTGCCAGCAGCCTACTTGAAGGGGGTGAGCAGTTCTTC
TRBV14	NA	TRBD1	TRBJ2-7	CASSLGAGTGYYEQYF	TGTGCCAGCAGTCTAGGGGCCGGGACAGGGTACTACGAGCAGTACTTC
TRBV5-4	once	NA	TRBJ2-7	CASSLEQTDEQYF	TGTGCCAGCAGCTTGGAACAGACGGACGAGCAGTACTTC
TRBV5-1	NA	NA	TRBJ2-1	CASSFPSEGAVYNEQFF	TGCGCCAGCAGCTTTCCCTCGGAAGGGGCGGTATACAATGAGCAGTTCTTC
TRBV27	NA	TRBD2	TRBJ2-7	CASSWLAGTYEQYF	TGTGCCAGCAGTTGGTTAGCGGGGACTTACGAGCAGTACTTC
TRBV4-1	NA	NA	TRBJ1-6	CASSQDNALSSYNSPLHF	TGCGCCAGCAGCCAAGATAATGCCCTGTCCTCCTATAATTCACCCCTCCACTTT
TRBV7-9	NA	TRBD1	TRBJ1-1	CASSLVGRGDTEAFF	TGTGCCAGCAGCTTAGTGGGCAGGGGGGACACTGAAGCTTTCTTT
TRBV7-9	once	TRBD1	TRBJ2-7	CASSLAMGRGYYEQYF	TGTGCCAGCAGCTTAGCTATGGGCAGGGGGTATTACGAGCAGTACTTC
TRBV5-4	NA	TRBD2	TRBJ2-1	CASSLGTSGGANEQFF	TGTGCCAGCAGCTTGGGGACTAGCGGGGGGGCCAATGAGCAGTTCTTC
TRBV4-1	NA	NA	TRBJ1-1	CASSPLQGAAEAFF	TGCGCCAGCAGCCCACTACAGGGAGCGGCTGAAGCTTTCTTT
TRBV9	NA	NA	TRBJ2-3	CASSVADFTDTQYF	TGTGCCAGCAGCGTAGCGGATTTCACAGATACGCAGTATTTT
TRBV6-5	NA	TRBD1	TRBJ1-1	CASLGTANTEAFF	TGTGCCAGTTTAGGGACAGCGAACACTGAAGCTTTCTTT
TRBV27	NA	TRBD1	TRBJ2-7	CASRTGVVHEQYF	TGTGCCAGCAGAACAGGGGTTGTTCACGAGCAGTACTTC
TRBV2	once	TRBD1	TRBJ2-5	CASPLGVQGRETQYF	TGTGCCAGCCCTTTAGGAGTACAGGGGAGAGAGACCCAGTACTTC
TRBV30	NA	NA	TRBJ2-5	CAWSEASEETQYF	TGTGCCTGGAGTGAGGCCTCCGAAGAGACCCAGTACTTC
TRBV4-1	NA	TRBD1	TRBJ2-7	CASSPGTGDSDEQYF	TGCGCCAGCAGCCCTGGGACAGGGGATTCGGACGAGCAGTACTTC
TRBV6-4	NA	TRBD2	TRBJ2-5	CASSENGGGSETQYF	TGTGCCAGCAGTGAAAACGGGGGGGGTTCAGAGACCCAGTACTTC
TRBV7-9	NA	NA	TRBJ1-1	CASSAGLAEAFF	TGTGCCAGCAGCGCCGGGTTGGCTGAAGCTTTCTTT
TRBV6-6	once	TRBD1	TRBJ1-1	CASSPPDRWTEAFF	TGTGCCAGCAGTCCCCCGGACAGGTGGACTGAAGCTTTCTTT
TRBV5-4	NA	NA	TRBJ1-6	CASSLRGANSPLHF	TGTGCCAGCAGCTTGCGGGGGGCGAATTCACCCCTCCACTTT
TRBV16	NA	NA	TRBJ2-5	CASSQSGAQETQYF	TGTGCCAGCAGCCAATCGGGCGCCCAAGAGACCCAGTACTTC
TRBV7-2	once	NA	TRBJ2-1	CASSSRLEGQFF	TGTGCCAGCAGCTCCCGACTAGAGGGGCAGTTCTTC
TRBV7-6	NA	TRBD2	TRBJ2-7	CASSFRRDYYEQYF	TGTGCCAGCAGCTTCCGGCGGGACTACTACGAGCAGTACTTC
TRBV6-5	NA	NA	TRBJ2-7	CASSYGAGIYEQYF	TGTGCCAGCAGTTACGGAGCAGGGATCTACGAGCAGTACTTC
TRBV27	NA	NA	TRBJ1-5	CASSLWGLSNQPQHF	TGTGCCAGCAGTTTATGGGGGCTAAGCAATCAGCCCCAGCATTTT
TRBV27	NA	NA	TRBJ2-4	CASSLFAGIAKNIQYF	TGTGCCAGCAGTTTATTCGCAGGGATAGCCAAAAACATTCAGTACTTC
TRBV11-3	once	NA	TRBJ2-3	CASGWGPGDTQYF	TGTGCCAGCGGCTGGGGCCCCGGGGATACGCAGTATTTT
TRBV27	NA	NA	TRBJ2-7	CASRQGYEQYF	TGTGCCAGCAGGCAGGGCTACGAGCAGTACTTC
TRBV7-8	NA	TRBD1	TRBJ2-7	CASSISGGSHEQYF	TGTGCCAGCAGCATATCAGGGGGAAGCCACGAGCAGTACTTC
TRBV18	NA	TRBD1	TRBJ2-7	CASSDRESYEQYF	TGTGCCAGCTCCGACAGGGAGTCCTACGAGCAGTACTTC
TRBV15	once	TRBD1	TRBJ1-1	CATRLGQGGDTEAFF	TGTGCCACCAGACTTGGACAGGGCGGAGACACTGAAGCTTTCTTT
TRBV25-1	few	NA	TRBJ2-2	CASSEPGDTGELFF	TGTGCCAGCAGTGAACCAGGGGACACCGGGGAGCTGTTTTTT
TRBV30	NA	NA	TRBJ2-2	CAWSPLDGGELFF	TGTGCCTGGAGTCCACTCGATGGCGGGGAGCTGTTTTTT
TRBV7-6	NA	NA	TRBJ2-2	CASSYFPTESNTGELFF	TGTGCCAGCAGTTATTTCCCCACGGAATCGAACACCGGGGAGCTGTTTTTT
TRBV5-4	NA	NA	TRBJ1-4	CASSLEAGEKLFF	TGTGCCAGCAGCTTGGAGGCGGGCGAAAAACTGTTTTTT
TRBV2	once	TRBD1	TRBJ2-7	CASRSTGGSYEQYF	TGTGCCAGCAGGTCGACAGGGGGCTCCTACGAGCAGTACTTC
TRBV11-2	NA	TRBD1	TRBJ1-4	CASSDSGQGALREKLFF	TGTGCCAGCAGCGACTCAGGACAGGGGGCCTTGCGAGAAAAACTGTTTTTT